Following are 20 T cell receptor beta chains from one sample sequenced in a study of cytomegalovirus exposure and HLA in healthy donors. Using immunoSEQ multiplex PCR, the repertoire was profiled, and TCRdb retains in-frame clones only, with some absent. The sample yields about 63,000 clones, roughly nine tenths seen once. Sequencing used PBMCs. The receptors originated from a woman younger than 35 in good health and CMV-seronegative.

This clone came up once. The rearrangement uses TRBV7-9 and TRBJ2-5; TRBD1 agrees at 7 bases. The CDR3 spans 16 residues. Losses at the gene ends were 1 base for V and 3 bases for J; bases not matched to a gene: 8. Germline-derived CDR1 and CDR2 are SEHNR and FQNEAQ (reference sequence). The CDR3 is CASSLDRTGHEETQYF. The CDR3 region has the DNA TGTGCCAGCAGCTTAGACCGGACAGGCCACGAAGAGACCCAGTACTTC.

The rearrangement joins TRBV4-1 to TRBJ2-3, with 7 bases matching TRBD2. Germline V gives CDR1 MGHRA, CDR2 YSYEKL. This CDR3 has 16 residues. Germline trimming cut 3 bases from V and 6 bases from J; bases unmatched to any gene: 12. The CDR3 protein is CASSHNPGGSRDTQYF. CDR3 coding DNA: TGCGCCAGCAGCCACAACCCCGGGGGGTCAAGGGATACGCAGTATTTT.

The rearrangement uses TRBV10-1 and TRBJ2-7, with 13 bases that match TRBD2. This CDR3 is built from 17 residues. Trimming cost V 5 bases and J 4 bases; bases outside gene matches: 11. CDR1 is WNHNN, CDR2 SYGVQD, per germline (reference sequence). The CDR3 here is CASSSRLAGGTRYEQYF. CDR3 bases: TGCGCCAGCAGTAGCAGACTAGCGGGAGGTACGCGATACGAGCAGTACTTC.

The chain recombines TRBV4-1 with TRBJ2-4; 11 positions agree with TRBD2. The CDR3 consists of 17 residues. In germline, CDR1 is MGHRA, CDR2 YSYEKL. V gave up 3 bases and J gave up 3 bases; unmatched junction bases: 7. The CDR3 DNA sequence: TGCGCCAGCAGCCAGGGATTAGCGGGAGGGCACAAAAACATTCAGTACTTC. Amino acids: CASSQGLAGGHKNIQYF.

The rearrangement uses TRBV6-4 and TRBJ2-2; 11 bases align to TRBD2. V was pared by 0 bases and J by 3 bases, with 0 bases of the junction left unmatched. The CDR3 is made up of 16 amino acids. Germline values: CDR1 MRHNA, CDR2 SNTAGT. The CDR3 nucleotides are TGTGCCAGCAGTGACTCGACTAGCGGGGACACCGGGGAGCTGTTTTTT. Encoded protein: CASSDSTSGDTGELFF.

The CDR3 nucleotides read TGTGCCAGTATCACAATTTTTGGAGGGGGCCTTGACTACACCTTC. As protein: CASITIFGGGLDYTF. This sequence joins TRBV19 and TRBJ1-2, with 7 bases that match TRBD1. The germline CDR1 and CDR2 sequences are LNHDA and SQIVND (reference sequence). The CDR3 loop spans 15 amino acids. Trimming at V came to 7 bases and at J to 10 bases, leaving 18 bases not matched to a gene.

V gene TRBV28 combines with J gene TRBJ2-5; TRBD1 aligns across 8 bases. The CDR3 sequence is 14 residues long. Germline-derived CDR1 and CDR2 are MDHEN and SYDVKM. V lost 6 bases to trimming and J lost 4 bases; unmatched junction nucleotides: 7. The CDR3 nucleotides are TGTGCCAGCAGGTCAGACAGGGGTCGAGAGACCCAGTACTTC. Translating gives CASRSDRGRETQYF. The whole variable domain, remainder taken from reference TRBV28 and TRBJ2-5, is DVKVTQSSRYLVKRTGEKVFLECVQDMDHENMFWYRQDPGLGLRLIYFSYDVKMKEKGDIPEGYSVSREKKERFSLILESASTNQTSMYLCASRSDRGRETQYFGPGTRLLVL.

This rearrangement joins TRBV27 to TRBJ2-7, with 9 bases aligning to TRBD2. CDR1 and CDR2 (germline): MNHEY, SMNVEV (reference sequence). This CDR3 comprises 13 residues. Losses at the gene ends were 6 bases for V and 4 bases for J; bases not matched to a gene: 4. The CDR3 DNA sequence: TGTGCCAGCAGACCGGGACTAGCTTACGAGCAGTACTTC. As protein: CASRPGLAYEQYF.

This clone was seen only once. This rearrangement joins TRBV27 to TRBJ2-5; 7 bases align to TRBD2. This CDR3 region has 13 residues. Trimming cost V 6 bases and J 2 bases; bases outside gene matches: 3. Germline V gives CDR1 MNHEY, CDR2 SMNVEV (reference sequence). CDR3 DNA: TGTGCCAGCAGAGAAGCGGGACAAGAGACCCAGTACTTC. Its translation is CASREAGQETQYF.

V is TRBV2 and J is TRBJ2-1, with D maybe TRBD2 (5 bases). Germline CDR1 is SNHLY and CDR2 is FYNNEI. V dropped 3 bases and J dropped 9 bases, with 15 bases sitting between them. CDR3 length equals 14 residues. The CDR3 spells CASSEAPRVGEQFF. The CDR3 coding sequence is TGTGCCAGCAGTGAGGCCCCGAGGGTTGGTGAGCAGTTCTTC.

The gene calls are TRBV7-6 and TRBJ1-3, with D possibly TRBD1 on 6 matching bases. The CDR3 consists of 16 residues. Trimming stripped 0 bases from V and 2 bases from J, with 11 bases between. Germline V gene lookup returns CDR1 SGHVS and CDR2 FNYEAQ. CDR3 nucleotide sequence: TGTGCCAGCAGCTTAGCGTGGGGGGGCCCTGGAAACACCATATATTTT. Its protein is CASSLAWGGPGNTIYF. Full variable domain (rest looked up from reference TRBV7-6 and TRBJ1-3): GAGVSQSPRYKVTKRGQDVALRCDPISGHVSLYWYRQALGQGPEFLTYFNYEAQQDKSGLPNDRFSAERPEGSISTLTIQRTEQRDSAMYRCASSLAWGGPGNTIYFGEGSWLTVV.

This clone has only a few counts. The chain uses TRBV11-2 and TRBJ2-7, with a possible D match to TRBD1 (6 bases). The germline V gene has CDR1 SGHAT and CDR2 FQNNGV. The CDR3 has 15 residues. V was pared by 0 bases and J by 4 bases, with 13 bases between. The CDR3 coding sequence is TGTGCCAGCAGCTTAGATGGGTGGACAGAGTACGAGCAGTACTTC. Translation gives CASSLDGWTEYEQYF.

The chain links TRBV7-9 to TRBJ2-5; a possible D gene is TRBD2 (6 bases). The V end lost 5 bases, the J end lost 3 bases, and 16 bases lay between the germline ends. The CDR3 length is 15 residues. Germline V gene data show CDR1 as SEHNR and CDR2 as FQNEAQ (reference sequence). The CDR3 DNA is TGTGCCAGCAGCCAGACGGCGGGACCCAAAGAGACCCAGTACTTC. It is translated as CASSQTAGPKETQYF.

The rearrangement joins TRBV10-3 to TRBJ2-3; TRBD2 aligns across 8 bases. This CDR3 has 13 residues. V lost 6 bases and J lost 6; bases outside the gene matches: 5. Germline-derived CDR1 and CDR2 are ENHRY and SYGVKD. The CDR3 DNA reads as TGTGCCATCAGAGGACTAGCCCGCGATACGCAGTATTTT. Amino acids: CAIRGLARDTQYF.

This clone showed up just once. This chain links TRBV11-2 with TRBJ2-5; 9 nucleotides agree with TRBD2. There are 17 residues in the CDR3. The trim removed 5 bases at V and 4 bases at J, leaving 14 bases unmatched. Germline V gives CDR1 SGHAT, CDR2 FQNNGV. The CDR3 spells CASSPGIVAGEGETQYF. The CDR3 nucleotides are TGTGCCAGCAGCCCAGGGATAGTAGCGGGAGAGGGAGAGACCCAGTACTTC.

The sample holds one count of this clone. Other DNA sequences within the sample encode an identical CDR3. The chain joins TRBV18 to TRBJ2-7; 8 bases agree with TRBD1. Germline CDR1 KGHSH, CDR2 LQKENI. The CDR3 has 14 amino acids. The ends lost 2 bases at V and 2 bases at J; junction bases unmatched: 2. CDR3 residues: CASSPGQGPYEQYF. The CDR3 DNA is TGTGCCAGCTCACCAGGACAGGGACCCTACGAGCAGTACTTC.

The genes are TRBV28 and TRBJ1-1; D not resolved. This CDR3 has 11 residues. The ends were cut back, 7 bases at V and 11 bases at J, with 14 bases in the middle. Germline values: CDR1 MDHEN, CDR2 SYDVKM. The DNA of the CDR3 is TGTGCCAGCATGGGAGGGATACAGGCTTTCTTT. Its protein product is CASMGGIQAFF.

The chain is built from TRBV19 and TRBJ1-5, with D tentatively TRBD1 (5 bases). This CDR3 contains 12 residues. Germline V gene data show CDR1 as LNHDA and CDR2 as SQIVND (reference sequence). Trimming removed 5 bases from V and 5 bases from J, with 7 bases in between. The CDR3 DNA sequence: TGTGCCAGTAGTGTGGGGCATCAGCCCCAGCATTTT. The encoded protein is CASSVGHQPQHF.

The V and J genes are TRBV5-1 and TRBJ2-3; 7 bases match TRBD2. Germline CDR1 SGHRS, CDR2 YFSETQ. This CDR3 is 16 amino acids long. Germline trimming cut 4 bases from V and 1 base from J; bases unmatched to any gene: 9. The CDR3 spells CASSRTLAEGTDTQYF. As DNA, the CDR3 is TGCGCCAGCAGCCGAACGCTAGCGGAAGGCACAGATACGCAGTATTTT.

This chain connects TRBV2 to TRBJ1-2, with D possibly TRBD1 on 6 matching bases. Germline lookup yields CDR1 SNHLY and CDR2 FYNNEI. This CDR3 is 16 amino acids long. V lost 2 bases and J lost 2, with 15 bases in between. CDR3 region: CASSEQGGPTNYGYTF. The CDR3 DNA reads TGTGCCAGCAGTGAACAAGGGGGACCGACCAACTATGGCTACACCTTC. The full variable domain, its missing parts supplied by reference TRBV2 and TRBJ1-2, is EPEVTQTPSHQVTQMGQEVILRCVPISNHLYFYWYRQILGQKVEFLVSFYNNEISEKSEIFDDQFSVERPDGSNFTLKIRSTKLEDSAMYFCASSEQGGPTNYGYTFGSGTRLTVV.